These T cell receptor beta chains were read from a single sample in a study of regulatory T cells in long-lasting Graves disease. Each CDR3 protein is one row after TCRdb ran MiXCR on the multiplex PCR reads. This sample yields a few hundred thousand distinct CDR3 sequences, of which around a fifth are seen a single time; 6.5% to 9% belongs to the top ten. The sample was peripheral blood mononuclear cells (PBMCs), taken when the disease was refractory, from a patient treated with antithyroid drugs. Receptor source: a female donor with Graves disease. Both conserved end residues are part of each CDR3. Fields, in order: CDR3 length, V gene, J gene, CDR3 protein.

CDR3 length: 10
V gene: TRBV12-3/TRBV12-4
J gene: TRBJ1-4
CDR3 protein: CASSNEKLFF

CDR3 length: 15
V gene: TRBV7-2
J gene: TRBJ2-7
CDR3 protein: CASSRGMTDFYEQYF

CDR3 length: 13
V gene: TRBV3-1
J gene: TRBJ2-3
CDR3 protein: CASSTGLGDTQYF

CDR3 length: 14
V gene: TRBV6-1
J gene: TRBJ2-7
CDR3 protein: CASSGDLGHYEQYF

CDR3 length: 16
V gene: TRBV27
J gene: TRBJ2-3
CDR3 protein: CASSIVAPSGTDTQYF

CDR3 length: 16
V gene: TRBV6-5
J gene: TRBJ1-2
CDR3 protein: CASSYSRQTSHHGYTF

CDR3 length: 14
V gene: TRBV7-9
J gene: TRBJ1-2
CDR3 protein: CASGRIGGARGYTF

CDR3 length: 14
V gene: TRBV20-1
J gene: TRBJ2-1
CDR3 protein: CSAATSGSFDEQFF

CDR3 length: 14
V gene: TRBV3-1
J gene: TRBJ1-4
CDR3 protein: CASSQLGVNEKLFF

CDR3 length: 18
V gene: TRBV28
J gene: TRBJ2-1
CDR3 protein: CASSPGTRESNSYNEQFF

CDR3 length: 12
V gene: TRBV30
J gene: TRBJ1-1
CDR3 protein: CAWEARGLEAFF

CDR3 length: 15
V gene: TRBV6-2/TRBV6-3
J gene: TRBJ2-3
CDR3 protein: CASSYGASGTDTQYF

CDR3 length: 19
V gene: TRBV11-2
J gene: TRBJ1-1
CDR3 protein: CASSFSRLLGEGKNTEAFF

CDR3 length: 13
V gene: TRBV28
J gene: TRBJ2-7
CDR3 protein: CASSFIQGVEQYF

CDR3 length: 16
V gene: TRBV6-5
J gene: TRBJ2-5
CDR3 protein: CASSYLGQGNQETQYF

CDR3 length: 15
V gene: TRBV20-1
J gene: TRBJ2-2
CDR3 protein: CSASGLAGGTGELFF

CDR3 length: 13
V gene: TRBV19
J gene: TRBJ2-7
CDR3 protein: CASSIAQGEEQYF

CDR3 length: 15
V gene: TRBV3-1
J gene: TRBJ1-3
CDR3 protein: CASSPNRGQGGTIYF

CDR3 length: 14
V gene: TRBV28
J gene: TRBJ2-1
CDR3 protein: CASSLRTEGNEQFF

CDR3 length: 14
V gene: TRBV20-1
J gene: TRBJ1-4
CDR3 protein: CSASGFPGNEKLFF

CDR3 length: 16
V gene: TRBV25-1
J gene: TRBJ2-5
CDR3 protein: CASSELGQVYQETQYF

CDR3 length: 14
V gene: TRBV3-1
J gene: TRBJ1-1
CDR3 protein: CASSHRQGRTEAFF

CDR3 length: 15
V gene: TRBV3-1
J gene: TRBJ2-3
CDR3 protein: CASSPLGAGADTQYF

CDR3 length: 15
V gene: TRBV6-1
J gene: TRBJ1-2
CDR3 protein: CASRRGDRDNYGYTF

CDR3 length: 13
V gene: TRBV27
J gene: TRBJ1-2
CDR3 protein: CASSLSSLNGYTF

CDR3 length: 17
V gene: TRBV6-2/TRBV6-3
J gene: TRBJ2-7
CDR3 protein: CASSSLLAGVGSYEQYF

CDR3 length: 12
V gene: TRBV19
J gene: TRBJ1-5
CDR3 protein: CASSMGLQPQHF

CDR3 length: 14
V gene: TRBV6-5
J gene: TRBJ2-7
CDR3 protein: CASSYGGRSYEQYF

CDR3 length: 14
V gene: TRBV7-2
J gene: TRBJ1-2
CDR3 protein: CASSTGTAFYGYTF

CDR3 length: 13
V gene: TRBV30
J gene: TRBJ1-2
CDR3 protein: CAWSVQVGGGYTF